Here is one T cell receptor beta chain with its context. The sample belongs to a study of shared clonotypes between healthy human individuals. Study information: Donors consisted of two women and a few men between 18 and 49.

This CDR3 has 14 residues. Germline V gives CDR1 SGHNT, CDR2 YYREEE (reference sequence). Trimming removed 1 base from V and 1 base from J, with 7 bases in between. TCRdb's table, derived via immunoSEQ multiplex PCR, lists solely in-frame clones and lacks some. The sample records 2,100,000 or so clones, 95% being singletons. This receptor was identified in a man aged 18 to 29 in good health. The chain recombines TRBV5-4 with TRBJ2-3; D is ambiguous. Sequenced material: naive CD4+ T cells sorted from blood. The subset: CD45RA+ positively selected. In DNA form, the CDR3 reads TGTGCCAGCAGCTTGACGGCGGGCACAGATACGCAGTATTTT. Translation gives CASSLTAGTDTQYF.